The present T cell receptor (beta chain) was sequenced within a study of OX40 agonist ivuxolimab in advanced cancers. Assay used: immunoSEQ multiplex PCR; TCRdb lists only in-frame clones, some missing. The data show about 83,000 clones, with about 90% seen just once and almost 8.5% held by the top ten. A note on this clone: Its antigen is undetermined.

The germline V gene encodes CDR1 LGHNA and CDR2 YSLEER. CDR3 length equals 14 residues. Trimming took 0 bases from V and 7 from J; bases not matched to a gene: 0. Findings of the study overall: Some nonresponders additionally presented with little normalized T-cell clonal expansion. CD4+ and CD8+ T cells in blood underwent clonal expansion by week 6 at 0.1 to 3.0 mg/kg. Specificity for antigen went undetermined in the expanded peripheral T cells.

The chain is built from TRBV4-3 and TRBJ2-1; 10 bases match TRBD2. The TCR comes from an adult with an advanced solid tumor such as melanoma, head and neck, liver or kidney cancer. This specimen consisted of CD4+ or CD8+ T cells sorted from blood, obtained in a trial of the OX40 agonist ivuxolimab. The CDR3 region is CASSQEGLANEQFF. The DNA of the CDR3 is TGCGCCAGCAGCCAAGAGGGACTAGCGAATGAGCAGTTCTTC.